This T cell receptor (beta chain) was obtained from a study of control samples from healthy donors and cancer patients. V was pared by 4 bases and J by 3 bases, with 11 bases between. The CDR3 sequence is 14 residues long. CDR1 is MGHRA, CDR2 YSYEKL, per germline. The repertoire was sequenced with immunoSEQ multiplex PCR; TCRdb's copy has only in-frame clones and lacks some. Of tens of thousands of clones listed, almost 85% were seen once; the top ten hold over 4.5%. Sequences were obtained from blood. The chain carries TRBV4-1 and TRBJ2-3; D is tentatively TRBD1 or TRBD2 (5 bases each). The sequence derives from a man aged 40-55 years in good health. The CDR3 bases are TGCGCCAGCAGCCTCCGGGACGCTACAGATACGCAGTATTTT. The encoded protein is CASSLRDATDTQYF.